The next 27 T cell receptor beta chains were all read from a single sample in a study of Ad26.COV2.S vaccination and SARS-CoV-2 variants. Treatment reported: over 15 received Ad26.COV2.S at low or high dose, single or two shots; about 5 received placebo; per-sample allocation not given. On day 63 after the first injection, vaccine and placebo recipients gave samples. Clones were read by immunoSEQ multiplex PCR, and TCRdb kept only the in-frame ones, dropping some. The data show about 680,000 clones, roughly nine tenths seen once. Sample: peripheral blood, taken in a trial of Ad26.COV2.S vaccine versus placebo. The receptors come from a person between 18 and 65 years old who received the Ad26.COV2.S COVID-19 vaccine or a placebo.

This clone was picked up a small number of times. The genes are TRBV6-2 or TRBV6-3 and TRBJ1-2; the D is unclear. This CDR3 is 15 amino acids long. Trimming shortened V by 2 bases and J by 2 bases, and 12 bases separated the two germline ends. Germline CDR1 MNHEY, CDR2 SVGEGT. As DNA, the CDR3 is TGTGCCAGCAGTTACCCCGGGTCTCACAACTATGGCTACACCTTC. This encodes CASSYPGSHNYGYTF.

Turning to this clone: The junction and the germline gene differ at one end; a read error may be behind it. This chain uses TRBV27 with TRBJ2-7; maybe TRBD2 (6 bases). The CDR3 extends over 15 amino acids. Germline lookup yields CDR1 MNHEY and CDR2 SMNVEV (reference sequence). CDR3 nucleotides: TGTGCCAGCAGTTTATCGAAAGGGGACTCCAACGAGCAGTACTTC. It specifies CASSLSKGDSNEQYF.

CDR3 bases: TGTGCCTGGAGTGTGGCAGGGGGCAATAATTCACCCCTCCACTTT. It encodes CAWSVAGGNNSPLHF. The chain joins TRBV30 to TRBJ1-6, with 8 bases fitting TRBD1. Germline V gene lookup returns CDR1 GTSNPN and CDR2 SVGIG (reference sequence). The V segment lost 0 bases and the J segment 5 bases; nucleotides outside the gene matches: 3. There are 15 residues in the CDR3. The variable domain in full, with the rest retrieved from reference TRBV30 and TRBJ1-6, is SQTIHQWPATLVQPVGSPLSLECTVEGTSNPNLYWYRQAAGRGLQLLFYSVGIGQISSEVPQNLSASRPQDRQFILSSKKLLLSDSGFYLCAWSVAGGNNSPLHFGNGTRLTVT.

V is TRBV29-1 and J is TRBJ2-1, with 11 bases matching TRBD2. Germline-derived CDR1 and CDR2 are SQVTM and ANQGSEA. CDR3 size: 14 residues. V lost 7 bases to trimming and J lost 3 bases; unmatched junction nucleotides: 5. The CDR3 protein is CSGRLAGFYNEQFF. CDR3 sequence (DNA): TGCAGCGGTCGACTAGCGGGATTCTACAATGAGCAGTTCTTC.

V gene TRBV7-9 combines with J gene TRBJ1-3; D perhaps matches TRBD1 (5 bases). This CDR3 is 15 amino acids long. Trimming left V 1 base short and J 1 base short, with 8 bases between. Germline V gene sequence: CDR1 SEHNR, CDR2 FQNEAQ (reference sequence). The CDR3 region has the DNA TGTGCCAGCAGCTTAGTTCAGGGATCTGGAAACACCATATATTTT. Translation: CASSLVQGSGNTIYF.

The count of this clone is one. The chain links TRBV14 to TRBJ1-4; D unclear. The V end was cut by 4 bases, the J end by 14 bases, with 11 bases between. Germline CDR1 is SGHDN and CDR2 is FVKESK. The CDR3 is 11 residues long. Here the CDR3 reads CASSLTIMLFF. CDR3 coding DNA: TGTGCCAGCAGCCTCACGATCATGCTGTTTTTT.

Concerning this clone itself: At one end the junction does not follow the germline gene, possibly because of a read error. The chain's CDR3 is CAGSLTLGYGYTF. DNA of the CDR3: TGTGCCGGCAGTTTGACCCTTGGGTATGGCTACACCTTC. The rearrangement links TRBV27 to TRBJ1-2; D is undetermined. Germline V CDR1 and CDR2: MNHEY, SMNVEV (reference sequence). This CDR3 has 13 amino acids.

The chain couples TRBV7-6 to TRBJ2-1; no definite D call. Trimming took 3 bases from V and 5 from J, leaving 5 bases between them. CDR3 length equals 12 residues. Germline CDR1 is SGHVS and CDR2 is FNYEAQ. The CDR3 coding sequence is TGTGCCAGCAGCTTCCAGGACAATGAGCAGTTCTTC. It is translated as CASSFQDNEQFF.

The V and J genes are TRBV6-6 and TRBJ1-2; 7 positions match TRBD1. Germline loops: CDR1 MNHNY, CDR2 SVGAGI (reference sequence). J gave up 10 bases and V 8 bases, and 10 bases lay outside the gene matches. The length of the CDR3 is 12 residues. The CDR3, as DNA: TGTGCCAGCGGGGGACAGACAGAGGACTACACCTTC. Encoded protein: CASGGQTEDYTF.

The chain couples TRBV3-1 (or the pseudogene TRBV3-2) to TRBJ1-3; TRBD1 aligns across 7 bases. The CDR3 has 18 residues. The germline V gene encodes CDR1 LGHDT and CDR2 YNNKEL (reference sequence). V was clipped by 4 bases and J by 4 bases; unmatched bases: 16. The CDR3 DNA sequence: TGTGCCAGCAGCCTTTACCCGTCCGACAGGGTAGCAGGAAACACCATATATTTT. Translation gives CASSLYPSDRVAGNTIYF.

This chain joins TRBV6-5 and TRBJ2-7; the D is unclear. Germline V gene lookup returns CDR1 MNHEY and CDR2 SVGAGI. CDR3 length equals 14 residues. The ends were cut back, 8 bases at V and 1 base at J, with 15 bases in the middle. The CDR3 loop is CASLFLEVSYEQYF. CDR3 nucleotide sequence: TGTGCCAGCTTATTTTTAGAGGTGTCCTACGAGCAGTACTTC.

The CDR3 region is CASSTEGSGANVLTF. The DNA of the CDR3 is TGTGCCAGTAGTACGGAGGGTTCTGGGGCCAACGTCCTGACTTTC. The V call is TRBV19, the J call TRBJ2-6, with a possible D match to TRBD2 (6 bases). CDR3 length equals 15 residues. Trimming cost V 4 bases and J 1 base, with 8 bases left between them. Germline-derived CDR1 and CDR2 are LNHDA and SQIVND (reference sequence).

The chain combines TRBV5-1 with TRBJ1-1; a weak D match, TRBD1 (5 bases). Per the germline V gene, CDR1 is SGHRS and CDR2 is YFSETQ. The V gene lost 5 bases and the J gene lost 0 bases, with 14 bases spanning the gap. CDR3 length: 15 residues. CDR3 bases: TGCGCCAGCAGTCTGGGTGGGACTATGAACACTGAAGCTTTCTTT. This gives the protein CASSLGGTMNTEAFF.

The chain employs TRBV6-2 or TRBV6-3 and TRBJ2-7; D is possibly TRBD2 (6 bases). Deletions cut 5 bases from V and 3 bases from J, with 11 bases between. This CDR3 is built from 13 residues. Germline values: CDR1 MNHEY, CDR2 SVGEGT. The CDR3 sequence is CASSREDYYEQYF. Here the CDR3 DNA reads TGTGCCAGCAGTCGAGAGGACTACTACGAGCAGTACTTC.

The CDR3 loop is CSASRTSGGNEQFF. The CDR3 region has the DNA TGCAGTGCTAGTCGGACTAGCGGAGGCAATGAGCAGTTCTTC. The chain couples TRBV20-1 to TRBJ2-1; 10 bases align to TRBD2. The CDR3 is made up of 14 amino acids. Trimming removed 3 bases from V and 6 bases from J; junction bases left unmatched: 5. Germline CDR1 DFQATT, CDR2 SNEGSKA (reference sequence).

The CDR3 bases are TGTGCCAGCAGCTGGGCGGAGGGCATCGGGGAGCTGTTTTTT. This sequence encodes CASSWAEGIGELFF. V usage is TRBV11-2 and J usage is TRBJ2-2; D possibly corresponds to TRBD2 (6 bases). This CDR3 is built from 14 residues. Germline V gives CDR1 SGHAT, CDR2 FQNNGV. V shed 4 bases and J shed 7 bases, with 13 bases lying between them.

This clone was counted a few times. The genes are TRBV4-2 and TRBJ1-5; TRBD1 agrees at 8 bases. V lost 0 bases to trimming and J lost 11 bases; unmatched junction nucleotides: 6. Germline V gene lookup returns CDR1 LGHNA and CDR2 YNFKEQ. The CDR3 has 14 amino acids. The CDR3 region is CASSQDNTGQAQHF. CDR3 bases: TGTGCCAGCAGCCAAGACAATACGGGACAGGCCCAGCATTTT.

In regard to this clone: The same CDR3 can be traced to other DNA sequences in this sample. V usage is TRBV11-2 and J usage is TRBJ2-7, with D tentatively TRBD1 or TRBD2 (5 bases each). CDR1 is SGHAT and CDR2 is FQNNGV in the germline V gene. The V end lost 3 bases, the J end lost 3 bases, and 9 bases lay between the germline ends. This CDR3 comprises 13 residues. The CDR3: CASSLGTGYEQYF. The CDR3 bases are TGTGCCAGCAGCTTGGGGACGGGCTACGAGCAGTACTTC.

Of note for this clone: Other DNA sequences in this sample translate to the same CDR3. This sequence joins TRBV24-1 and TRBJ1-5; no clear D gene. The CDR3 is made up of 14 amino acids. Germline V gene data show CDR1 as KGHDR and CDR2 as SFDVKD. Trimming took 0 bases from V and 1 from J, leaving 3 bases between them. The CDR3 bases are TGTGCCACCAGTGATTTGAACAGCAATCAGCCCCAGCATTTT. It translates to CATSDLNSNQPQHF.

As regards this clone: This sample also contains other DNA sequences that code for the same CDR3. The chain uses TRBV19 and TRBJ1-2; D gene uncertain. This CDR3 is built from 13 residues. Germline V gene lookup returns CDR1 LNHDA and CDR2 SQIVND (reference sequence). V was pared by 0 bases and J by 1 base, with 3 bases between. CDR3 in amino acids: CASSIDSNYGYTF. The CDR3 coding sequence is TGTGCCAGTAGTATAGACAGTAACTATGGCTACACCTTC.

V and J are TRBV6-2 or TRBV6-3 and TRBJ2-3; no reliable D call. There are 15 residues in the CDR3. Germline V CDR1 and CDR2: MNHEY, SVGEGT. V lost 0 bases, J lost 0 bases, and 7 bases lay in between. The CDR3 DNA reads as TGTGCCAGCAGTTACTCGGTACAGAGCACAGATACGCAGTATTTT. Translating gives CASSYSVQSTDTQYF.

The chain is built from TRBV30 and TRBJ2-4, with D perhaps given as TRBD1 or TRBD2 (5 bases each). The CDR3 loop spans 14 amino acids. V shed 2 bases and J shed 9 bases, with 17 bases lying between them. From germline, CDR1 is GTSNPN and CDR2 SVGIG (reference sequence). The DNA of the CDR3 is TGTGCCTGGAGTAATGGGGGTGGGCAAGGCATTCAGTACTTC. Translation gives CAWSNGGGQGIQYF.

The sample holds one count of this clone. V usage is TRBV6-5 and J usage is TRBJ2-6; 8 bases are a match to TRBD1. In germline, CDR1 is MNHEY, CDR2 SVGAGI. J lost 4 bases, V lost 2 bases, and 4 bases had no gene match. The CDR3 consists of 16 residues. CDR3: CASSYQGAGGANVLTF. CDR3 nucleotide sequence: TGTGCCAGCAGTTACCAGGGGGCGGGCGGGGCCAACGTCCTGACTTTC.

This clone was observed a single time. The rearrangement uses TRBV27 and TRBJ2-3; 7 bases agree with TRBD1. CDR1 and CDR2 (germline): MNHEY, SMNVEV (reference sequence). Trimming cost V 6 bases and J 2 bases; bases outside gene matches: 5. The CDR3 spans 14 residues. DNA of the CDR3: TGTGCCAGCAGCTCAGGACAGGTCACAGATACGCAGTATTTT. Protein product: CASSSGQVTDTQYF.

The V gene is TRBV10-3, the J gene TRBJ2-7, with D maybe TRBD2 (5 bases). The V gene lost 0 bases and the J gene lost 0 bases, with 9 bases spanning the gap. Germline loops: CDR1 ENHRY, CDR2 SYGVKD. This CDR3 is built from 15 residues. The CDR3 reads CAISESRTVSYEQYF. DNA for the CDR3: TGTGCCATCAGTGAGTCGAGGACTGTCTCCTACGAGCAGTACTTC.

The rearrangement links TRBV19 to TRBJ2-7; no definite D call. From germline, CDR1 is LNHDA and CDR2 SQIVND (reference sequence). V lost 6 bases to trimming and J lost 6 bases, with 18 bases between them. The CDR3 runs 14 residues. In nucleotides, the CDR3 is TGTGCCAGTAGGCCGCCAGGACCCCTTACCGAGCAGTACTTC. It yields the protein CASRPPGPLTEQYF.

The rearrangement links TRBV4-2 to TRBJ2-5; 11 nucleotides match TRBD2. The CDR3 sequence is 17 residues long. Trimming removed 1 base from V and 3 bases from J; junction bases left unmatched: 7. Germline CDR1 is LGHNA and CDR2 is YNFKEQ. The CDR3 DNA reads as TGTGCCAGCAGCCAAGCTCATACTAGCGGGGGCGAAGAGACCCAGTACTTC. Its protein is CASSQAHTSGGEETQYF.